The 30 T cell receptor beta chains below were found in one sample sequenced in a study of response to subunit inactivated influenza vaccine. TCRdb re-derived calls from the RT-PCR reads in MiXCR, one entry per CDR3 protein. This table has hundreds of thousands of distinct CDR3 sequences, 12% appearing once. This sample comprised PBMCs from blood, obtained on the day of vaccination. These receptor sequences come from a man in his forties or fifties who received an inactivated influenza vaccine.

This clonotype was seen only a few times. This chain links TRBV29-1 with TRBJ2-1, with D tentatively TRBD1 or TRBD2 (5 bases each). The CDR3 covers 13 residues. Trimming shortened V by 7 bases and J by 5 bases, and 15 bases separated the two germline ends. From germline, CDR1 is SQVTM and CDR2 ANQGSEA. The CDR3 spells CSAVGPKHNEQFF. The CDR3 DNA reads as TGCAGCGCCGTGGGACCAAAGCACAATGAGCAGTTCTTC.

This clonotype was seen a few times. This CDR3 reads CASTLWRQGIYF. The CDR3 DNA sequence: TGTGCCAGCACTCTTTGGCGTCAGGGGATTTACTTC. V usage is TRBV7-2 and J usage is TRBJ2-5, with D possibly TRBD1 on 6 matching bases. The V and J ends lost 7 bases and 14 bases respectively, with 20 bases between them. The length of the CDR3 is 12 residues. Germline V gene data show CDR1 as SGHTA and CDR2 as FQGNSA.

The chain employs TRBV20-1 and TRBJ1-2, with D uncertain. This CDR3 comprises 14 residues. The V gene's germline CDR1 is DFQATT and CDR2 SNEGSKA (reference sequence). Trimming pared 0 bases from V and 4 bases from J, leaving 12 bases between. The CDR3 protein is CSARDRGKFYGYTF. The DNA for the CDR3 is TGCAGTGCTAGAGATCGCGGGAAATTCTATGGCTACACCTTC.

This clonotype was counted a few times. The chain combines TRBV7-2 with TRBJ1-5, with TRBD1 as a possible D gene (6 bases). Germline V gives CDR1 SGHTA, CDR2 FQGNSA. CDR3 length: 19 amino acids. With 1 base removed from V and 6 bases from J, the gap between germline ends came to 25 bases. CDR3 sequence: CASSLGRGGSKAISQPQHF. The CDR3 DNA reads as TGTGCCAGCAGCTTAGGGCGGGGGGGCAGTAAGGCAATCAGTCAGCCCCAGCATTTT.

The genes are TRBV28 and TRBJ2-3, with D perhaps matching TRBD2 (6 bases). The germline V gene has CDR1 MDHEN and CDR2 SYDVKM. This CDR3 has 15 residues. V dropped 7 bases and J dropped 3 bases, with 17 bases sitting between them. CDR3 DNA sequence: TGTGCCAGCACGACTCCGGGACTTTTAACAGATACGCAGTATTTT. Its translation is CASTTPGLLTDTQYF.

The gene calls are TRBV3-1 and TRBJ2-3; TRBD1 matches at 10 bases. Trimming at V came to 6 bases and at J to 0 bases, leaving 9 bases not matched to a gene. The CDR3 is made up of 17 amino acids. Germline values: CDR1 LGHDT, CDR2 YNNKEL (reference sequence). CDR3 sequence (DNA): TGTGCCAGCAGTCGACCGACAGGGGGCCTTAGCACAGATACGCAGTATTTT. As protein: CASSRPTGGLSTDTQYF.

The chain joins TRBV7-6 to TRBJ2-1, with D hard to call. Germline V gives CDR1 SGHVS, CDR2 FNYEAQ. The CDR3 length is 13 residues. The V gene lost 5 bases and the J gene lost 6 bases, with 11 bases spanning the gap. As DNA, the CDR3 is TGTGCCAGCAGCCGCCCGCCCTCCAATGAGCAGTTCTTC. Residues: CASSRPPSNEQFF.

This clonotype was picked up many times. The chain recombines TRBV5-1 with TRBJ2-7; 9 positions agree with TRBD1. Germline trimming cut 4 bases from V and 5 bases from J; bases unmatched to any gene: 16. CDR1 is SGHRS, CDR2 YFSETQ, per germline. The length of the CDR3 is 17 residues. The CDR3 protein is CASSRWARQGVIDEQYF. As DNA, the CDR3 is TGCGCCAGCAGCCGTTGGGCCAGACAGGGGGTAATCGACGAGCAGTACTTC. Full variable domain (outside the CDR3, taken from reference TRBV5-1 and TRBJ2-7): KAGVTQTPRYLIKTRGQQVTLSCSPISGHRSVSWYQQTPGQGLQFLFEYFSETQRNKGNFPGRFSGRQFSNSRSEMNVSTLELGDSALYLCASSRWARQGVIDEQYFGPGTRLTVT.

V and J are TRBV29-1 and TRBJ1-1; D remains unclear. This CDR3 has 14 amino acids. Germline CDR1 reads SQVTM; CDR2 reads ANQGSEA. V was shortened by 3 bases and J by 11 bases, with 22 bases between the two germline ends. The CDR3 here is CSVDARGGFRKAFF. CDR3 sequence (DNA): TGCAGCGTTGATGCTCGGGGAGGATTTCGTAAGGCTTTCTTT.

The table lists this clonotype with a few counts. The rearrangement joins TRBV12-3 or TRBV12-4 to TRBJ2-5; D unclear. The V end lost 3 bases, the J end lost 5 bases, and 10 bases lay between the germline ends. The CDR3 covers 13 residues. CDR3 DNA: TGTGCCAGCAGTTTTAGGCTCCGGGAGACCCAGTACTTC. Protein: CASSFRLRETQYF.

In this sample, this clonotype turned up a few times. The rearrangement uses TRBV7-9 and TRBJ2-3, with 12 bases fitting TRBD2. V was pared by 4 bases and J by 0 bases, with 5 bases of the junction left unmatched. The CDR3 is 17 amino acids. Germline values: CDR1 SEHNR, CDR2 FQNEAQ (reference sequence). The CDR3 sequence is CASSSWTSGISTDTQYF. CDR3 DNA: TGTGCCAGCAGCTCCTGGACTAGCGGGATTAGCACAGATACGCAGTATTTT.

CDR3 sequence reads: CSGASYRVNEQFF. The CDR3 DNA sequence: TGCAGCGGTGCTAGTTACCGGGTAAATGAGCAGTTCTTC. The chain uses TRBV29-1 and TRBJ2-1; D not certain. Germline V gene sequence: CDR1 SQVTM, CDR2 ANQGSEA. V dropped 7 bases and J dropped 7 bases, with 17 bases sitting between them. The CDR3 has 13 residues.

This chain links TRBV5-1 with TRBJ2-2, with 10 bases that match TRBD1. This CDR3 is built from 17 residues. Germline V lookup: CDR1 SGHRS, CDR2 YFSETQ. J gave up 6 bases and V 3 bases, and 11 bases lay outside the gene matches. CDR3 protein: CASSSSPTGGAAGELFF. DNA for the CDR3: TGCGCCAGCAGCTCGAGCCCGACAGGGGGCGCGGCCGGGGAGCTGTTTTTT.

The CDR3 coding sequence is TGTGCCACCAGCAGAAGCGACAGGGCCCAAGAGACCCAGTACTTC. As protein: CATSRSDRAQETQYF. The chain joins TRBV15 to TRBJ2-5; 7 nucleotides line up with TRBD1. J lost 1 base, V lost 2 bases, and 4 bases had no gene match. CDR3 length equals 15 residues. Germline CDR1 and CDR2: LNHNV and YYDKDF (reference sequence).

The V gene is TRBV6-1, the J gene TRBJ1-1; weak D call: TRBD1 (6 bases). The germline V gene encodes CDR1 MNHNS and CDR2 SASEGT. With 6 bases removed from V and 4 bases from J, the gap between germline ends came to 9 bases. The CDR3 runs to 12 residues. CDR3 loop: CASRRGATEAFF. The CDR3 nucleotides read TGTGCCAGCAGGCGGGGGGCCACTGAAGCTTTCTTT.

This chain connects TRBV3-1 to TRBJ2-2, with D unclear. Deletions cut 0 bases from V and 5 bases from J, with 19 bases between. The germline V gene encodes CDR1 LGHDT and CDR2 YNNKEL (reference sequence). This CDR3 has 18 residues. The DNA of the CDR3 is TGTGCCAGCAGCCAAGAAGGTTTCGCATCGCGAGAGACCGGGGAGCTGTTTTTT. This encodes CASSQEGFASRETGELFF.

In this sample, this clonotype turned up many times. This chain links TRBV29-1 with TRBJ2-7, with 7 bases aligning to TRBD2. There are 12 residues in the CDR3. The junction had 2 bases not matched to a gene; V was cut back by 6 bases and J by 0 bases. Germline V gives CDR1 SQVTM, CDR2 ANQGSEA. CDR3 sequence: CSVGGSSYEQYF. Here the CDR3 DNA reads TGCAGCGTGGGGGGGAGCTCCTACGAGCAGTACTTC.

This clonotype was detected a few times. This chain links TRBV6-2 or TRBV6-3 with TRBJ2-6; 7 bases map to TRBD2. Losses at the gene ends were 0 bases for V and 2 bases for J; bases not matched to a gene: 10. This CDR3 is built from 19 residues. CDR1 MNHEY and CDR2 SVGEGT come from the germline V gene. CDR3 residues: CASSYSLTRGGTGANVLTF. The CDR3 region has the DNA TGTGCCAGCAGTTACTCGTTGACAAGGGGAGGGACTGGGGCCAACGTCCTGACTTTC.

The genes are TRBV20-1 and TRBJ2-7; tentatively, D is TRBD2 (6 bases). CDR1 is DFQATT and CDR2 is SNEGSKA in the germline V gene (reference sequence). Trimming removed 2 bases at V and 4 bases at J, with 15 bases between. CDR3 length equals 14 residues. The CDR3 DNA sequence: TGCAGTGCTAGATGGACGGGAGAGAGATACGAGCAGTACTTC. Amino acid sequence: CSARWTGERYEQYF.

There are a few counts of this clonotype. The chain couples TRBV10-3 to TRBJ2-2; D is unresolved. V shed 6 bases and J shed 2 bases, with 4 bases lying between them. The CDR3 spans 12 residues. Germline V gene sequence: CDR1 ENHRY, CDR2 SYGVKD. The CDR3 DNA sequence: TGTGCCATCAGGGTAAACACCGGGGAGCTGTTTTTT. It encodes CAIRVNTGELFF.

The chain couples TRBV6-2 or TRBV6-3 to TRBJ1-2; D perhaps matches TRBD1 (6 bases). Germline V gene lookup returns CDR1 MNHEY and CDR2 SVGEGT. CDR3 length equals 14 residues. Trimming removed 2 bases from V and 8 bases from J, with 15 bases in between. The CDR3 DNA reads as TGTGCCAGCAGTTACCAGGGCAGGGGCGACGGCTACACCTTC. It codes for CASSYQGRGDGYTF.

The chain couples TRBV27 to TRBJ2-1; 11 nucleotides match TRBD1. Germline loops: CDR1 MNHEY, CDR2 SMNVEV (reference sequence). V was clipped by 9 bases and J by 8 bases; unmatched bases: 6. CDR3 size: 13 residues. DNA of the CDR3: TGTGCCAGTGGGACAGGGGGAATTGATGAGCAGTTCTTC. As protein: CASGTGGIDEQFF.

The chain recombines TRBV5-1 with TRBJ2-2, with D maybe TRBD1 (5 bases). V dropped 1 base and J dropped 3 bases, with 13 bases sitting between them. Germline V gives CDR1 SGHRS, CDR2 YFSETQ. The CDR3 runs 16 residues. The CDR3 here is CASSLKGVGDTGELFF. The CDR3 DNA sequence: TGCGCCAGCAGCTTGAAAGGTGTAGGGGACACCGGGGAGCTGTTTTTT. Full variable domain (remainder filled in from reference TRBV5-1 and TRBJ2-2): KAGVTQTPRYLIKTRGQQVTLSCSPISGHRSVSWYQQTPGQGLQFLFEYFSETQRNKGNFPGRFSGRQFSNSRSEMNVSTLELGDSALYLCASSLKGVGDTGELFFGEGSRLTVL.

This clonotype was seen a handful of times. The rearrangement links TRBV15 to TRBJ1-2; tentatively, D is TRBD1 (6 bases). Per the germline V gene, CDR1 is LNHNV and CDR2 is YYDKDF (reference sequence). With 0 bases removed from V and 7 bases from J, the gap between germline ends came to 18 bases. This CDR3 has 16 amino acids. CDR3 protein: CATSRDPTGTSGGYTF. DNA for the CDR3: TGTGCCACCAGCAGAGATCCGACCGGGACAAGCGGTGGCTACACCTTC.

A note on this clonotype: One end of the junction is discordant with germline, which a read error may explain. The rearrangement uses TRBV5-1 and TRBJ2-3; 11 nucleotides align to TRBD2. This CDR3 comprises 18 residues. Germline loops: CDR1 SGHRS, CDR2 YFSETQ. The CDR3 DNA sequence: TGCGCCAGCAGATCTCGTCCTAGCGGGGGGACTAGCACAGATAAGCAGTATTTT. Translation gives CASRSRPSGGTSTDKQYF.

This clonotype has ten or more counts. The V and J genes are TRBV12-3 or TRBV12-4 and TRBJ1-1; 9 nucleotides agree with TRBD1. With V trimmed by 6 bases and J by 5 bases, 1 base remained unmatched. The CDR3 runs to 12 residues. CDR3 sequence (DNA): TGTGCCAGCAGGGACAGGGGAACTGAAGCTTTCTTT. It specifies CASRDRGTEAFF.

The chain is built from TRBV20-1 and TRBJ2-5; TRBD2 matches 9 bases. The ends lost 3 bases at V and 5 bases at J; junction bases unmatched: 13. The germline gives CDR1 DFQATT, CDR2 SNEGSKA (reference sequence). This CDR3 is 16 amino acids long. CDR3 DNA sequence: TGCAGTGCTAGCAGGGCCATAGCGGGAGTCGGGGAGACCCAGTACTTC. This codes for CSASRAIAGVGETQYF.

There are a few counts of this clonotype. The chain carries TRBV30 and TRBJ2-3; TRBD2 might be the D (6 bases). This CDR3 is built from 14 residues. V shed 6 bases and J shed 0 bases, with 13 bases lying between them. The germline CDR1 and CDR2 sequences are GTSNPN and SVGIG (reference sequence). The DNA for the CDR3 is TGTGCCTGTGCGGGGTTCTCAAGCACAGATACGCAGTATTTT. It encodes CACAGFSSTDTQYF.

In its sample, this clonotype was seen a few times. This rearrangement joins TRBV24-1 to TRBJ2-3, with D perhaps TRBD1 (5 bases). The CDR3 contains 14 residues. Germline V gene sequence: CDR1 KGHDR, CDR2 SFDVKD. V was pared by 3 bases and J by 4 bases, with 10 bases between. The CDR3 DNA follows: TGTGCCACCAGTGATGCTTCAGGGCCAGATACGCAGTATTTT. Amino acid sequence: CATSDASGPDTQYF.

This clonotype was detected a few times. Relative to the germline gene, one junction end is altered; a read error may explain this. The CDR3 bases are TGTGCCAGCAGTACGGGACAGGGGAACGCCGGGGAGCTGTTTTTT. It yields the protein CASSTGQGNAGELFF. The rearrangement links TRBV6-1 to TRBJ2-2; TRBD1 aligns across 10 bases. The CDR3 spans 15 residues. Germline loops: CDR1 MNHNS, CDR2 SASEGT.